This entry lists 32 T cell receptor beta chains sequenced from one sample in a study of cytomegalovirus exposure and HLA in healthy donors. Researchers ran the PCR with 60 Vbeta and 13 Jbeta primers. The data were produced by immunoSEQ multiplex PCR, yet TCRdb's version contains in-frame clones alone and is incomplete. The profile shows fewer than 140,000 clones, 70% to 85% of them singletons. Sequencing used PBMCs. These receptors all stem from a man aged 55 to 69 in good health and CMV-seronegative.

This sequence joins TRBV6-5 and TRBJ1-5; perhaps TRBD1 as D (5 bases). CDR1 and CDR2 from the germline V gene are MNHEY and SVGAGI. The CDR3 loop spans 15 amino acids. Trimming took off 6 bases at V and 0 bases at J, with 12 bases between the two ends. CDR3 loop: CASRRQTYSNQPQHF. DNA for the CDR3: TGTGCCAGCAGGAGACAGACTTATAGCAATCAGCCCCAGCATTTT.

V and J are TRBV7-2 and TRBJ1-1; D is possibly TRBD1 (5 bases). In germline, CDR1 is SGHTA, CDR2 FQGNSA. V was cut by 5 bases and J by 5 bases, with 18 bases left in between. The CDR3 has 15 amino acids. The CDR3 here is CASSATQRRGTEAFF. In DNA, the CDR3 is TGTGCCAGCAGCGCTACACAGCGACGGGGGACTGAAGCTTTCTTT.

Notes on this clone: Other nucleotide sequences from this sample produce the same CDR3. The chain combines TRBV2 with TRBJ1-3, with D maybe TRBD1 (5 bases). This CDR3 has 14 residues. Per the germline V gene, CDR1 is SNHLY and CDR2 is FYNNEI. V was cut by 3 bases and J by 1 base, with 7 bases left in between. CDR3 loop: CASSDRVSGNTIYF. CDR3 sequence (DNA): TGTGCCAGCAGTGACAGGGTTTCTGGAAACACCATATATTTT.

For this clone: Relative to the germline gene, one junction end is altered; a read error may explain this. At the DNA level, this CDR3 is encoded by other sequences in the same sample as well. The chain couples TRBV6-5 to TRBJ2-2, with 7 bases lining up with TRBD2. The germline CDR1 and CDR2 sequences are MNHEY and SVGAGI. The CDR3 sequence is 13 residues long. CDR3 protein: CATGTINTGELFF. CDR3 bases: TGCGCCACCGGGACTATAAACACCGGGGAGCTGTTTTTT.

The V and J genes are TRBV25-1 and TRBJ1-1; no reliable D call. Deletions cut 3 bases from V and 1 base from J, with 18 bases between. From germline, CDR1 is MGHDK and CDR2 SYGVNS. This CDR3 spans 17 amino acids. The CDR3 DNA reads TGTGCCAGCAGTGACAGCGCCCTAGGCCCCCCGAACACTGAAGCTTTCTTT. Its translation is CASSDSALGPPNTEAFF.

This clone has just a few counts. The V call is TRBV28, the J call TRBJ1-2; TRBD1 might be the D (5 bases). The germline CDR1 and CDR2 sequences are MDHEN and SYDVKM. The CDR3 contains 16 residues. V lost 6 bases to trimming and J lost 0 bases, with 17 bases between them. The CDR3 DNA reads TGTGCCAGCAGCCCGATTTTCATGACAGCTAACTATGGCTACACCTTC. This translates into CASSPIFMTANYGYTF.

The chain joins TRBV19 to TRBJ2-5, with 7 bases fitting TRBD1. This CDR3 comprises 13 residues. V dropped 5 bases and J dropped 2; count of bases not matched to a gene: 2. CDR1 and CDR2 (germline): LNHDA, SQIVND (reference sequence). CDR3 DNA sequence: TGTGCCAGTAGTGGGGGACAGCAAGAGACCCAGTACTTC. Its protein is CASSGGQQETQYF. Looking up the rest from reference TRBV19 and TRBJ2-5 gives the full variable domain: DGGITQSPKYLFRKEGQNVTLSCEQNLNHDAMYWYRQDPGQGLRLIYYSQIVNDFQKGDIAEGYSVSREKKESFPLTVTSAQKNPTAFYLCASSGGQQETQYFGPGTRLLVL.

A single count supports this clone. This chain links TRBV15 with TRBJ2-7, with D possibly TRBD1 on 6 matching bases. Germline assignment: CDR1 LNHNV and CDR2 YYDKDF (reference sequence). V dropped 3 bases and J dropped 7 bases, with 13 bases sitting between them. This CDR3 is 13 amino acids long. CDR3 sequence reads: CATSSRGRREQYF. In nucleotides, the CDR3 is TGTGCCACCAGCAGCAGGGGCAGGAGGGAGCAGTACTTC.

The chain has TRBV2 and TRBJ1-5, with no clear D. V was cut by 3 bases and J by 6 bases, with 9 bases left in between. This CDR3 has 13 amino acids. The germline V gene encodes CDR1 SNHLY and CDR2 FYNNEI. The CDR3: CASSDSGFQPQHF. CDR3 DNA sequence: TGTGCCAGCAGTGATTCGGGGTTTCAGCCCCAGCATTTT.

V gene TRBV5-6 combines with J gene TRBJ1-6; tentatively, D is TRBD1 (5 bases). Germline CDR1 reads SGHDT; CDR2 reads YYEEEE. This CDR3 has 14 residues. V was trimmed by 0 bases and J by 13 bases, leaving 14 bases between them. The chain's CDR3 is CASSLVRRGTPLHF. CDR3 nucleotide sequence: TGTGCCAGCAGCTTGGTCCGGCGGGGGACGCCCCTCCACTTT.

The chain carries TRBV19 and TRBJ1-6; D ambiguous. Trimming removed 7 bases from V and 8 bases from J, with 12 bases in between. The germline gives CDR1 LNHDA, CDR2 SQIVND (reference sequence). The CDR3 length is 13 residues. The CDR3 loop is CASKRSVDSPLHF. The CDR3 DNA reads as TGTGCCAGTAAACGGTCGGTGGATTCACCCCTCCACTTT.

Turning to this clone: At the DNA level, this CDR3 is encoded by other sequences in the same sample as well. The chain joins TRBV9 to TRBJ2-3, with 7 bases aligning to TRBD2. Unmatched junction bases numbered 5, after V lost 3 bases and J lost 4 bases. The CDR3 consists of 14 residues. The germline gives CDR1 SGDLS, CDR2 YYNGEE. The CDR3 reads CASSAGGGPDTQYF. The DNA of the CDR3 is TGTGCCAGCAGCGCCGGCGGGGGACCAGATACGCAGTATTTT.

The rearrangement links TRBV6-1 to TRBJ1-5; D not certain. Germline CDR1 and CDR2: MNHNS and SASEGT. The CDR3 sequence is 14 residues long. V was trimmed by 6 bases and J by 4 bases, leaving 13 bases between them. CDR3 sequence reads: CASRDINVNQPQHF. The CDR3 region has the DNA TGTGCCAGCAGAGACATAAACGTGAATCAGCCCCAGCATTTT.

This clone appeared a single time. The chain recombines TRBV19 with TRBJ2-7; 9 bases line up with TRBD2. The CDR3 spans 14 residues. J was trimmed by 0 bases and V by 5 bases; bases with no gene match: 2. The V gene's germline CDR1 is LNHDA and CDR2 SQIVND (reference sequence). CDR3 residues: CASSAGGSSYEQYF. DNA for the CDR3: TGTGCCAGTAGTGCGGGAGGGAGCTCCTACGAGCAGTACTTC.

The genes are TRBV19 and TRBJ2-2; TRBD1 matches at 7 bases. CDR1 is LNHDA, CDR2 SQIVND, per germline (reference sequence). Germline trimming cut 6 bases from V and 2 bases from J; bases unmatched to any gene: 12. The length of the CDR3 is 17 residues. The DNA for the CDR3 is TGTGCCAGTAGCCTTTTGGGGACAGACCCAAACACCGGGGAGCTGTTTTTT. It is translated as CASSLLGTDPNTGELFF.

V usage is TRBV5-4 and J usage is TRBJ2-5; 8 nucleotides agree with TRBD2. This CDR3 is 15 amino acids long. CDR1 is SGHNT, CDR2 YYREEE, per germline (reference sequence). The trim removed 4 bases at V and 5 bases at J, leaving 10 bases unmatched. The CDR3 sequence: CASSPAAGGWETQYF. The CDR3 bases are TGTGCCAGCAGCCCAGCGGCGGGGGGATGGGAGACCCAGTACTTC.

The gene calls are TRBV6-1 and TRBJ2-3, with a tentative D call TRBD1 (6 bases). V was cut by 4 bases and J by 3 bases, with 20 bases left in between. The germline CDR1 and CDR2 sequences are MNHNS and SASEGT. The length of the CDR3 is 17 residues. The CDR3 region is CASSALPWGRGTDTQYF. CDR3 coding DNA: TGTGCCAGCAGTGCCCTCCCCTGGGGCAGGGGAACAGATACGCAGTATTTT.

This clone was counted a few times. This chain connects TRBV5-1 to TRBJ1-2; TRBD1 matches 9 bases. Unmatched junction bases numbered 7, after V lost 4 bases and J lost 6 bases. Germline values: CDR1 SGHRS, CDR2 YFSETQ. The CDR3 loop spans 14 amino acids. The CDR3 protein is CASSTGQGMDGYTF. In nucleotides, the CDR3 is TGCGCCAGCAGCACCGGACAGGGGATGGATGGCTACACCTTC.

The V and J genes are TRBV4-3 and TRBJ2-3; 14 bases match TRBD2. V trimming: 4 bases; J trimming: 2 bases; junction bases outside the gene matches: 2. The CDR3 spans 16 residues. Germline CDR1 reads LGHNA; CDR2 reads YSLEER. Here the CDR3 DNA reads TGCGCCAGCAGCCCGGGACTAGCGGGGGCCACAGATACGCAGTATTTT. As protein: CASSPGLAGATDTQYF.

The chain carries TRBV1 and TRBJ1-1; whether TRBD1, the table's D call, matches the DNA was not checked. TRBV1 is assigned pseudogene status. This CDR3 region has 16 residues. CDR3 in amino acids: CTSRKTQGARDTEAFF. DNA for the CDR3: TGCACCAGCAGAAAAACCCAGGGGGCGCGGGACACTGAAGCTTTCTTT.

The gene calls are TRBV28 and TRBJ1-4, with D possibly TRBD1 on 5 matching bases. This CDR3 is 11 amino acids long. V was cut by 4 bases and J by 9 bases, with 6 bases left in between. Per germline, CDR1 MDHEN and CDR2 SYDVKM. CDR3 coding DNA: TGTGCCAGCAGTTCAGGGAAAAAACTGTTTTTT. This sequence encodes CASSSGKKLFF.

V gene TRBV7-3 combines with J gene TRBJ1-6; 7 nucleotides align to TRBD1. V lost 5 bases to trimming and J lost 4 bases; unmatched junction nucleotides: 5. The CDR3 covers 15 residues. Germline V lookup: CDR1 SGHTA, CDR2 FQGTGA. The CDR3 region has the DNA TGTGCCAGCAGCCCTTCGGGACAGTATAATTCACCCCTCCACTTT. This translates into CASSPSGQYNSPLHF. The whole variable domain, remainder taken from reference TRBV7-3 and TRBJ1-6, is GAGVSQTPSNKVTEKGKYVELRCDPISGHTALYWYRQSLGQGPEFLIYFQGTGAADDSGLPNDRFFAVRPEGSVSTLKIQRTERGDSAVYLCASSPSGQYNSPLHFGNGTRLTVT.

The rearrangement joins TRBV7-2 to TRBJ2-5; D perhaps matches TRBD1 (6 bases). Per germline, CDR1 SGHTA and CDR2 FQGNSA. V lost 7 bases, J lost 1 base, and 22 bases lay in between. This CDR3 is 17 amino acids long. The CDR3 nucleotides read TGTGCCAGCACCCTACGAGAATTCCGGGACATCCAAGAGACCCAGTACTTC. Protein sequence: CASTLREFRDIQETQYF.

This chain uses TRBV30 with TRBJ2-1, with TRBD2 matching over 9 bases. CDR1 and CDR2 from the germline V gene are GTSNPN and SVGIG (reference sequence). V lost 0 bases, J lost 9 bases, and 9 bases stayed unmatched. The CDR3 is made up of 15 amino acids. The CDR3 spells CAWSVNTLAGSEQFF. The CDR3 DNA is TGTGCCTGGAGTGTAAATACGCTAGCGGGGTCTGAGCAGTTCTTC.

J is TRBJ2-3 and V is TRBV27; TRBD2 agrees at 12 bases. The length of the CDR3 is 16 residues. The germline V gene has CDR1 MNHEY and CDR2 SMNVEV (reference sequence). J lost 4 bases, V lost 5 bases, and 7 bases had no gene match. In nucleotides, the CDR3 is TGTGCCAGCAGTCCCCTAGCGGGGGGGCCGGCAGATACGCAGTATTTT. It specifies CASSPLAGGPADTQYF.

There are a few counts of this clone. The chain combines TRBV6-5 with TRBJ1-5, with 8 positions matching TRBD1. This CDR3 comprises 14 residues. Germline CDR1 is MNHEY and CDR2 is SVGAGI. J was trimmed by 4 bases and V by 2 bases; bases with no gene match: 1. The CDR3 bases are TGTGCCAGCAGTTACGGACAGGGAAATCAGCCCCAGCATTTT. It codes for CASSYGQGNQPQHF.

The rearrangement links TRBV7-6 to TRBJ2-1, with D unclear. V was pared by 5 bases and J by 5 bases, with 19 bases between. This CDR3 spans 16 amino acids. Germline CDR1 reads SGHVS; CDR2 reads FNYEAQ. The DNA of the CDR3 is TGTGCCAGCAGCCCCCAAGTCGTGTCGGGTAACAATGAGCAGTTCTTC. This codes for CASSPQVVSGNNEQFF.

This clone came up a few times. The V and J genes are TRBV7-2 and TRBJ1-1; 10 bases map to TRBD1. The V gene's germline CDR1 is SGHTA and CDR2 FQGNSA. The CDR3 length is 15 residues. Trimming took 1 base from V and 3 from J; bases not matched to a gene: 2. The CDR3 DNA is TGTGCCAGCAGCTTAGTGGGGACAGGGGACACTGAAGCTTTCTTT. This gives the protein CASSLVGTGDTEAFF. Variable domain in full (rest from reference TRBV7-2 and TRBJ1-1): GAGVSQSPSNKVTEKGKDVELRCDPISGHTALYWYRQSLGQGLEFLIYFQGNSAPDKSGLPSDRFSAERTGGSVSTLTIQRTQQEDSAVYLCASSLVGTGDTEAFFGQGTRLTVV.

The chain is built from TRBV5-1 and TRBJ2-6; a possible D gene is TRBD1 (6 bases). Per the germline V gene, CDR1 is SGHRS and CDR2 is YFSETQ. The CDR3 sequence is 16 residues long. The V and J ends lost 1 base and 0 bases respectively, with 8 bases between them. CDR3 residues: CASSLLGGSGANVLTF. DNA for the CDR3: TGCGCCAGCAGCTTGTTAGGGGGCTCTGGGGCCAACGTCCTGACTTTC.

The chain combines TRBV11-2 with TRBJ1-3; no clear D gene. The CDR3 is 15 amino acids. The germline gives CDR1 SGHAT, CDR2 FQNNGV. V lost 1 base to trimming and J lost 0 bases, with 7 bases between them. The CDR3 reads CASSLVTGSGNTIYF. The CDR3 DNA sequence: TGTGCCAGCAGCTTAGTGACGGGCTCTGGAAACACCATATATTTT.

This chain joins TRBV28 and TRBJ1-6; 9 nucleotides match TRBD1. The CDR3 runs 14 residues. The V and J ends lost 4 bases and 12 bases, in that order; junction bases with no gene match: 7. CDR1 MDHEN and CDR2 SYDVKM come from the germline V gene. CDR3 in DNA: TGTGCCAGCAGTTCACCGGGACAGGGAGGACCCCTCCACTTT. Translating gives CASSSPGQGGPLHF.

The chain links TRBV5-1 to TRBJ2-1; tentative D call: TRBD2 (6 bases). The CDR3 has 17 amino acids. Per the germline V gene, CDR1 is SGHRS and CDR2 is YFSETQ. Trimming took off 0 bases at V and 5 bases at J, with 18 bases between the two ends. Here the CDR3 reads CASSLAVTARRDNEQFF. DNA of the CDR3: TGCGCCAGCAGCTTGGCGGTGACAGCCCGGAGGGACAATGAGCAGTTCTTC.